The next 16 T cell receptor beta chains were all read from a single sample in a study of cytomegalovirus exposure and HLA in healthy donors. The PCR was carried out with 60 Vbeta primers and 13 Jbeta primers. Generated by immunoSEQ multiplex PCR, the TCRdb table keeps only in-frame clones and is missing some. The sample includes about 100,000 clones, more than 65% of them seen just once. What was sequenced was PBMCs. Receptors originate from a woman between 18 and 29 years old in good health and CMV-seropositive.

The V and J genes are TRBV30 and TRBJ1-2, with 9 bases lining up with TRBD1. V gave up 4 bases and J gave up 6 bases; unmatched junction bases: 6. This CDR3 spans 13 amino acids. CDR1 GTSNPN and CDR2 SVGIG come from the germline V gene (reference sequence). The CDR3 DNA follows: TGTGCCTGGATCCCGGGACAGGGTCATGGCTACACCTTC. It codes for CAWIPGQGHGYTF.

This clone was seen more than once but under ten times. The rearrangement links TRBV10-2 to TRBJ2-2, with D possibly matching TRBD1 (6 bases). V was pared by 2 bases and J by 3 bases, with 13 bases between. Germline CDR1 is WSHSY and CDR2 is SAAADI. The CDR3 covers 16 residues. The CDR3 DNA is TGCGCCAGCAGTGAGGATCCCCGGACAGACACCGGGGAGCTGTTTTTT. As protein: CASSEDPRTDTGELFF.

The table lists this clone with a few counts. This sequence joins TRBV12-5 and TRBJ2-1; D is perhaps TRBD1 (7 bases). Germline V gives CDR1 LGHNT, CDR2 FRNRAP. V was trimmed by 5 bases and J by 3 bases, leaving 23 bases between them. The CDR3 loop spans 18 amino acids. This chain's CDR3 is CASGITGLRQGGYNEQFF. The DNA of the CDR3 is TGTGCTAGTGGTATAACGGGGTTGAGGCAGGGGGGCTACAATGAGCAGTTCTTC.

This sequence joins TRBV27 and TRBJ1-2; D remains unclear. CDR3 size: 15 residues. The germline V gene has CDR1 MNHEY and CDR2 SMNVEV (reference sequence). Between the trimmed V and J ends, which lost 5 bases and 4 bases, there was a span of 17 bases. The CDR3 reads CASSPGLAWGYGYTF. CDR3 nucleotides: TGTGCCAGCAGTCCCGGACTGGCCTGGGGCTATGGCTACACCTTC.

This clone has only a few counts. The rearrangement joins TRBV6-1 to TRBJ1-5; D gene uncertain. Trimming took off 2 bases at V and 3 bases at J, with 11 bases between the two ends. The CDR3 totals 15 residues. Per the germline V gene, CDR1 is MNHNS and CDR2 is SASEGT. CDR3 coding DNA: TGTGCCAGCAGTGAAACGCTCGTCTACAATCAGCCCCAGCATTTT. Its protein product is CASSETLVYNQPQHF.

The chain carries TRBV4-2 and TRBJ2-3; D not certain. With 0 bases removed from V and 4 bases from J, the gap between germline ends came to 11 bases. The CDR3 has 15 amino acids. The V gene's germline CDR1 is LGHNA and CDR2 YNFKEQ. CDR3 in amino acids: CASSQDDGSPDTQYF. The CDR3 DNA sequence: TGTGCCAGCAGCCAAGATGACGGGTCCCCAGATACGCAGTATTTT.

The chain combines TRBV27 with TRBJ1-2, with TRBD1 identical over 7 bases. Germline V gene data show CDR1 as MNHEY and CDR2 as SMNVEV (reference sequence). Trimming took 6 bases from V and 4 from J; bases not matched to a gene: 8. The CDR3 is 14 amino acids. CDR3 protein: CASRIGQAPYGYTF. CDR3 in DNA: TGTGCCAGCAGAATAGGACAGGCCCCCTATGGCTACACCTTC.

The chain has TRBV12-2 and TRBJ2-3; TRBD2 is the table's D call, not checked against the DNA. TRBV12-2 is deemed a pseudogene. CDR3 length equals 13 residues. CDR3 sequence: CASRGRVTDTQYF. The CDR3 DNA sequence: TGTGCAAGTCGCGGGAGAGTCACAGATACGCAGTATTTT.

The chain uses TRBV6-4 and TRBJ2-7; 7 bases match TRBD2. The CDR3 length is 14 residues. The V gene end was trimmed by 0 bases and the J gene end by 6 bases; junction bases not matched to a gene: 5. Germline CDR1 reads MRHNA; CDR2 reads SNTAGT. The CDR3 is CASSDSQGGSEQYF. CDR3 bases: TGTGCCAGCAGTGACTCGCAGGGCGGGAGCGAGCAGTACTTC.

This chain links TRBV25-1 with TRBJ2-1; no clear D gene. V dropped 3 bases and J dropped 5 bases, with 8 bases sitting between them. CDR3 size: 13 residues. Germline CDR1 reads MGHDK; CDR2 reads SYGVNS. In DNA, the CDR3 is TGTGCCAGCAGTGATTGGCTCAACAATGAGCAGTTCTTC. Amino acid sequence: CASSDWLNNEQFF.

The table lists this clone with a count of one. V and J are TRBV9 and TRBJ1-1; a possible D gene is TRBD1 (6 bases). The CDR3 consists of 14 residues. Trimming took off 7 bases at V and 2 bases at J, with 15 bases between the two ends. The germline gives CDR1 SGDLS, CDR2 YYNGEE. CDR3: CASSGGQRNTEAFF. The CDR3 DNA sequence: TGTGCCAGCTCCGGGGGGCAACGTAACACTGAAGCTTTCTTT.

The chain uses TRBV15 and TRBJ1-5; 9 nucleotides match TRBD1. The CDR3 spans 17 residues. Germline trimming cut 0 bases from V and 8 bases from J; bases unmatched to any gene: 11. From germline, CDR1 is LNHNV and CDR2 YYDKDF (reference sequence). The CDR3 spells CATSREGTGTHREPQHF. The CDR3 DNA sequence: TGTGCCACCAGCAGAGAGGGGACAGGGACCCATCGTGAGCCCCAGCATTTT.

This rearrangement joins TRBV29-1 to TRBJ1-5, with a possible D match to TRBD1 (6 bases). The CDR3 spans 12 residues. Germline V CDR1 and CDR2: SQVTM, ANQGSEA. V lost 6 bases and J lost 3, with 9 bases in between. The CDR3 loop is CSVGGANQPQHF. CDR3 DNA sequence: TGCAGCGTGGGGGGGGCCAATCAGCCCCAGCATTTT.

V is TRBV10-3 and J is TRBJ2-3; no clear D. CDR1 is ENHRY, CDR2 SYGVKD, per germline. Trimming stripped 6 bases from V and 2 bases from J, with 9 bases between. CDR3 length: 13 residues. The CDR3 protein is CAISRVITDTQYF. The DNA of the CDR3 is TGTGCCATCAGCCGAGTAATCACAGATACGCAGTATTTT.

The V call is TRBV5-6, the J call TRBJ2-1, with TRBD2 identical over 10 bases. The CDR3 extends over 15 amino acids. Trimming at V came to 5 bases and at J to 7 bases, leaving 9 bases not matched to a gene. Looked up from germline, CDR1 is SGHDT and CDR2 is YYEEEE. DNA of the CDR3: TGTGCCAGCAGTTTACTAGCGGGATCTGGGAATGAGCAGTTCTTC. This sequence encodes CASSLLAGSGNEQFF.

V gene TRBV29-1 combines with J gene TRBJ2-7, with TRBD1 matching over 10 bases. The germline V gene has CDR1 SQVTM and CDR2 ANQGSEA. The CDR3 runs 12 residues. V lost 7 bases and J lost 4; bases outside the gene matches: 4. The CDR3 is CSGDRGVYEQYF. The CDR3 DNA reads as TGCAGCGGGGACAGGGGAGTGTACGAGCAGTACTTC.